Below, 2 T cell receptor beta chains from the same sample are listed, as sequenced in a study of T cells in Graves' hyperthyroidism and ophthalmopathy. Amplified TCR beta CDR3 regions derived from RNA transcripts. Primed by the HTBI set, a first-round RT-PCR was run on the TCR CDR3. TCRdb independently ran MiXCR on the multiplex PCR reads; one entry per CDR3 protein. In the table there are 350,000 to 400,000 distinct CDR3 sequences, under 20% of which are singletons. Sequenced sample: blood. All receptors derive from a man aged 18-30 years with Graves' ophthalmopathy.

This clonotype occurred many times. The J gene is TRBJ2-1, the V gene TRBV18; 11 positions match TRBD1. Germline V CDR1 and CDR2: KGHSH, LQKENI. This CDR3 contains 15 residues. V was clipped by 3 bases and J by 6 bases; unmatched bases: 4. The CDR3 nucleotides read TGTGCCAGCTCACCTGGACAGGGGGCTGTCAATGAGCAGTTCTTC. Its protein is CASSPGQGAVNEQFF.

In this sample, this clonotype turned up many times. The rearrangement uses TRBV12-3 or TRBV12-4 and TRBJ2-7; 9 nucleotides agree with TRBD1. V was pared by 6 bases and J by 5 bases, with 2 bases of the junction left unmatched. This CDR3 has 12 residues. The CDR3 loop reads CASSRDRDEQYF. For the CDR3, the DNA is TGTGCCAGCAGCCGGGACAGGGACGAGCAGTACTTC.